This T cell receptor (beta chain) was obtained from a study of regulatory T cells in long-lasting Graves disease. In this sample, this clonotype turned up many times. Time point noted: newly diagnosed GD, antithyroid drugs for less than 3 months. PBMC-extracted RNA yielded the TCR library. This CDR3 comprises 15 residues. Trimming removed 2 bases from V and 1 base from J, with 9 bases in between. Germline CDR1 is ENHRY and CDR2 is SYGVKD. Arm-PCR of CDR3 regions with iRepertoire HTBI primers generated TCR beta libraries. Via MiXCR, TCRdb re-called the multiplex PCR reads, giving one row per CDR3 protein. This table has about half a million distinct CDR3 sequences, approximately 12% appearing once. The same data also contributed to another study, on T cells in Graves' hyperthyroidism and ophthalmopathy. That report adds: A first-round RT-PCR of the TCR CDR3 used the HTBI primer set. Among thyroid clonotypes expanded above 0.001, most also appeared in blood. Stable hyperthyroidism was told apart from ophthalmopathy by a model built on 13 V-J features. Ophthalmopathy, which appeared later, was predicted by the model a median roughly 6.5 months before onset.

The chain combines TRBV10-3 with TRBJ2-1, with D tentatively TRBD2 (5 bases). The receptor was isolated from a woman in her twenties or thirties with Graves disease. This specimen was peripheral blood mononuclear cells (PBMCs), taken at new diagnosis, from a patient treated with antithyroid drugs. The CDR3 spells CAISELGISYNEQFF. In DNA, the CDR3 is TGTGCCATCAGTGAGCTCGGGATTTCCTACAATGAGCAGTTCTTC.